This TCR beta chain was identified in a study of radiation and T cells in renal cell carcinoma. Across the whole study: Nephrectomy followed 15 Gy stereotactic body radiation by 4 weeks. Broader study findings: From baseline, blood top tumor clonotypes peaked at 2 weeks post-radiation.

CDR1 and CDR2 from the germline V gene are MNHEY and SMNVEV (reference sequence). This CDR3 spans 18 amino acids. V lost 0 bases to trimming and J lost 0 bases, with 18 bases between them. Time point denoted: baseline pretreatment blood. Treatment described: 15 Gy SBRT to primary tumor, nephrectomy 4 weeks later. Radiation-treated patients gave blood at baseline, week 2 and week 4. The tumor was a clear cell renal cell carcinoma. Note on this clone: The antigen is undetermined.

Sequencing was performed with immunoSEQ multiplex PCR; in TCRdb, only in-frame clones are kept and a portion is missing. The table shows some 100,000 clones, with about four fifths occurring only once. This specimen was blood, taken from a patient whose treatment included radiotherapy and nephrectomy. This receptor was identified in a man aged 60 to 69 with renal cell carcinoma. The V gene is TRBV27, the J gene TRBJ2-7, with D possibly being TRBD1 (5 bases). As DNA, the CDR3 is TGTGCCAGCAGTTTATCCTTTAATCAGGGTGGAAGCTCCTACGAGCAGTACTTC. It yields the protein CASSLSFNQGGSSYEQYF.